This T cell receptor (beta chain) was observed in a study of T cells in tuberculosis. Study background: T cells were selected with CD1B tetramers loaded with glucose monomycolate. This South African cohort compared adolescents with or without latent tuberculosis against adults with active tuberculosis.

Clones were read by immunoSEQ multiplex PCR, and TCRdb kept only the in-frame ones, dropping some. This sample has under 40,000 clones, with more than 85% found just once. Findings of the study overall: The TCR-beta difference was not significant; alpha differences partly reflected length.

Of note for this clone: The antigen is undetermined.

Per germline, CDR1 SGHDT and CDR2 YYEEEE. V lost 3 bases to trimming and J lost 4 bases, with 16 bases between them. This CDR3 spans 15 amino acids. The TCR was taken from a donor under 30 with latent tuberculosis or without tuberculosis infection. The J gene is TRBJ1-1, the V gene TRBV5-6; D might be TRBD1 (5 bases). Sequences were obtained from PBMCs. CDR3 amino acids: CASSSGGSGGTEAFF. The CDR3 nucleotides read TGTGCCAGCAGCTCTGGAGGTTCGGGGGGCACTGAAGCTTTCTTT. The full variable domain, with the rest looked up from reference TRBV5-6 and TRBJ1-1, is DAGVTQSPTHLIKTRGQQVTLRCSPKSGHDTVSWYQQALGQGPQFIFQYYEEEERQRGNFPDRFSGHQFPNYSSELNVNALLLGDSALYLCASSSGGSGGTEAFFGQGTRLTVV.